Listed below are T cell receptor beta chains from one sample, sequenced in a study of T cell changes during pregnancy in multiple sclerosis. The repertoire was sequenced with immunoSEQ multiplex PCR; TCRdb's copy has only in-frame clones and lacks some. The sample yields about 46,000 clones, approximately 90% seen once. Sequenced material: CD4+ T cells from peripheral blood mononuclear cells, taken in the second trimester of pregnancy. Receptors originate from a female donor in good health, enrolled as a control in a pregnancy study. Both conserved end residues are part of each CDR3. The order of the fields is clone size, V gene, D gene, J gene, CDR3 protein, CDR3 DNA. D genes are given only for firm matches. The size field is filled for only some rows; it gives once, few, many or a size class.

size: .; V: TRBV7-2; D: TRBD1; J: TRBJ1-2; CDR3: CASSPDRVSYGYTF; DNA: TGTGCCAGCAGTCCCGACAGGGTTTCCTATGGCTACACCTTC
size: .; V: TRBV7-9; D: .; J: TRBJ1-1; CDR3: CASRSRGDMNTEAFF; DNA: TGTGCCAGCAGATCTCGGGGAGATATGAACACTGAAGCTTTCTTT
size: .; V: TRBV11-2; D: .; J: TRBJ1-3; CDR3: CAWTDSSVSGNTIYF; DNA: TGTGCCTGGACAGACAGTTCCGTCTCTGGAAACACCATATATTTT
size: .; V: TRBV19; D: TRBD2; J: TRBJ2-7; CDR3: CASSMAGGPYEQYF; DNA: TGTGCCAGTAGTATGGCGGGGGGACCCTACGAGCAGTACTTC
size: few; V: TRBV30; D: .; J: TRBJ1-1; CDR3: CAWSVGQGSTEAFF; DNA: TGTGCCTGGAGTGTAGGGCAGGGTTCGACTGAAGCTTTCTTT
size: .; V: TRBV5-1; D: TRBD2; J: TRBJ2-5; CDR3: CASSPGLAGAKETQYF; DNA: TGCGCCAGCAGTCCCGGACTAGCGGGGGCGAAAGAGACCCAGTACTTC
size: .; V: TRBV5-4; D: TRBD2; J: TRBJ2-5; CDR3: CASSTSSGLAGETQYF; DNA: TGTGCCAGCAGCACCTCTAGCGGGCTAGCTGGGGAGACCCAGTACTTC
size: .; V: TRBV7-3; D: .; J: TRBJ1-1; CDR3: CASSFSGLNTEAFF; DNA: TGTGCCAGCAGCTTTTCGGGGTTGAACACTGAAGCTTTCTTT
size: .; V: TRBV7-9; D: .; J: TRBJ2-1; CDR3: CASSSTSYNEQFF; DNA: TGTGCCAGCAGCTCGACATCTTACAATGAGCAGTTCTTC
size: .; V: TRBV30; D: TRBD1; J: TRBJ2-1; CDR3: CASTLRDRENNEQFF; DNA: TGTGCCTCCACACTCCGGGACAGGGAAAACAATGAGCAGTTCTTC
size: medium-sized; V: TRBV4-2; D: .; J: TRBJ1-1; CDR3: CASRRTRLNTEAFF; DNA: TGTGCCAGCAGAAGGACAAGACTGAACACTGAAGCTTTCTTT
size: once; V: TRBV25-1; D: .; J: TRBJ1-1; CDR3: CASSEYGIPAFF; DNA: TGTGCCAGCAGTGAATATGGCATCCCAGCTTTCTTT
size: .; V: TRBV5-4; D: TRBD2; J: TRBJ2-5; CDR3: CAIRLSGGLRETQYF; DNA: TGTGCCATACGACTCAGCGGGGGCCTCCGGGAGACCCAGTACTTC
size: few; V: TRBV6-5; D: .; J: TRBJ1-1; CDR3: CASNSDGDTEAFF; DNA: TGTGCCAGCAACTCTGACGGGGACACTGAAGCTTTCTTT
size: .; V: TRBV6-6; D: .; J: TRBJ1-1; CDR3: CASSYSPGSNTEAFF; DNA: TGTGCCAGCAGTTACTCGCCCGGGTCAAACACTGAAGCTTTCTTT
size: .; V: TRBV9; D: .; J: TRBJ2-6; CDR3: CASSAWGAGANVLTF; DNA: TGTGCCAGCAGCGCGTGGGGGGCTGGGGCCAACGTCCTGACTTTC
size: .; V: TRBV2; D: TRBD1; J: TRBJ2-2; CDR3: CASSPQGAGGELFF; DNA: TGTGCCAGCAGTCCTCAGGGGGCGGGAGGGGAGCTGTTTTTT
size: .; V: TRBV7-2; D: TRBD2; J: TRBJ2-1; CDR3: CASSFDRLAGKNEQFF; DNA: TGTGCCAGCAGCTTCGACCGACTAGCGGGGAAGAATGAGCAGTTCTTC
size: .; V: TRBV5-4; D: TRBD1; J: TRBJ2-7; CDR3: CASRFNRGDNEQYF; DNA: TGTGCCAGCAGATTTAACAGGGGGGATAACGAGCAGTACTTC
size: .; V: TRBV11-2; D: .; J: TRBJ2-5; CDR3: CASKAGGETQYF; DNA: TGTGCCAGCAAGGCTGGAGGGGAGACCCAGTACTTC
size: .; V: TRBV27; D: TRBD1; J: TRBJ2-3; CDR3: CASHRRHRGTDTQYF; DNA: TGTGCCAGCCATCGTCGGCACAGGGGGACAGATACGCAGTATTTT
size: once; V: TRBV29-1; D: .; J: TRBJ1-5; CDR3: CSVGTRDYNQPQHF; DNA: TGCAGCGTCGGTACCAGGGACTACAATCAGCCCCAGCATTTT
size: .; V: TRBV11-2; D: TRBD1; J: TRBJ1-4; CDR3: CASSFGQGEKLFF; DNA: TGTGCCAGCAGCTTTGGACAGGGGGAAAAACTGTTTTTT
size: .; V: TRBV11-2; D: .; J: TRBJ2-5; CDR3: CASSLDGLAEETQYF; DNA: TGTGCCAGCAGCTTAGATGGTCTAGCAGAAGAGACCCAGTACTTC
size: .; V: TRBV5-1; D: .; J: TRBJ2-3; CDR3: CASSLAFADTQYF; DNA: TGCGCCAGCAGCTTGGCTTTTGCAGATACGCAGTATTTT
size: .; V: TRBV5-8; D: .; J: TRBJ2-5; CDR3: CASSLGSETQYF; DNA: TGTGCCAGCAGTCTCGGGTCGGAGACCCAGTACTTC
size: .; V: TRBV6-5; D: .; J: TRBJ1-3; CDR3: CASSYEGGYSGNTIYF; DNA: TGTGCCAGCAGTTACGAAGGCGGGTACTCTGGAAACACCATATATTTT
size: .; V: TRBV2; D: .; J: TRBJ1-6; CDR3: CASSESRAGSPLHF; DNA: TGTGCCAGCAGTGAGTCAAGGGCAGGGTCACCCCTCCACTTT
size: once; V: TRBV28; D: TRBD1; J: TRBJ2-1; CDR3: CASSSTGVSSYNEQFF; DNA: TGTGCCAGCAGTTCGACAGGGGTCAGCTCCTACAATGAGCAGTTCTTC
size: once; V: TRBV18; D: .; J: TRBJ1-1; CDR3: CASSPPGGTEAFF; DNA: TGTGCCAGCTCACCACCGGGAGGAACTGAAGCTTTCTTT
size: .; V: TRBV2; D: TRBD2; J: TRBJ2-3; CDR3: CASSDSSGGASADTQYF; DNA: TGTGCCAGCAGTGACTCTAGCGGGGGGGCCTCAGCCGATACGCAGTATTTT
size: .; V: TRBV6-6; D: .; J: TRBJ1-2; CDR3: CASSTNLDTYYTF; DNA: TGTGCCAGCAGCACAAATCTCGACACATACTACACCTTC
size: .; V: TRBV5-4; D: .; J: TRBJ1-6; CDR3: CASSPRGEVDSYNSPLHF; DNA: TGTGCCAGCAGCCCACGAGGGGAGGTCGATTCCTATAATTCACCCCTCCACTTT
size: .; V: TRBV7-2; D: .; J: TRBJ2-2; CDR3: CASTMDTNTGELFF; DNA: TGTGCCAGCACTATGGACACGAACACCGGGGAGCTGTTTTTT
size: .; V: TRBV5-8; D: TRBD1; J: TRBJ1-1; CDR3: CASPNTGGRKNEAFF; DNA: TGTGCCAGCCCAAACACAGGGGGTAGAAAGAATGAAGCTTTCTTT
size: once; V: TRBV19; D: .; J: TRBJ1-5; CDR3: CASSISTAYSNQPQHF; DNA: TGTGCCAGTAGTATCTCGACAGCATATAGCAATCAGCCCCAGCATTTT
size: .; V: TRBV9; D: TRBD1; J: TRBJ2-2; CDR3: CASSVPGGRGRVGELFF; DNA: TGTGCCAGCAGCGTGCCCGGGGGCAGGGGGCGCGTCGGGGAGCTGTTTTTT